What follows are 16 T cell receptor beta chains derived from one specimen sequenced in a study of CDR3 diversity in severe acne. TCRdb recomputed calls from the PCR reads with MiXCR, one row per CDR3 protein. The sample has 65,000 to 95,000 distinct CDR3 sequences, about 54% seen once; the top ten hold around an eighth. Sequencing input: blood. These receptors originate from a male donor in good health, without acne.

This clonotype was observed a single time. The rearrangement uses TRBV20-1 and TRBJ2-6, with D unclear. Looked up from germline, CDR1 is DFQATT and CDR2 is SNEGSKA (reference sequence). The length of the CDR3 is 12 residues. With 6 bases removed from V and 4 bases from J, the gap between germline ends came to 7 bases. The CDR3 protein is CSALPGANVLTF. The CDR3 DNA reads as TGCAGTGCCCTGCCGGGGGCCAACGTCCTGACTTTC.

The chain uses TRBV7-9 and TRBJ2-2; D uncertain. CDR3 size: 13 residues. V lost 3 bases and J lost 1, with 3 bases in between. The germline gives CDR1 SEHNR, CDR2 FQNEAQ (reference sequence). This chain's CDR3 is CASSFRNTGELFF. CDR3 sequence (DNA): TGTGCCAGCAGCTTCCGGAACACCGGGGAGCTGTTTTTT.

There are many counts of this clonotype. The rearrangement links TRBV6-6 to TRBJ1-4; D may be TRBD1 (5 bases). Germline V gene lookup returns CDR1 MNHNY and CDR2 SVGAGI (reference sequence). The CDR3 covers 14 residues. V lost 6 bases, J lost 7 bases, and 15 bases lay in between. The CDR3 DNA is TGTGCCAGCAGCCAGGGACCCACCCGTGAAAAACTGTTTTTT. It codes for CASSQGPTREKLFF.

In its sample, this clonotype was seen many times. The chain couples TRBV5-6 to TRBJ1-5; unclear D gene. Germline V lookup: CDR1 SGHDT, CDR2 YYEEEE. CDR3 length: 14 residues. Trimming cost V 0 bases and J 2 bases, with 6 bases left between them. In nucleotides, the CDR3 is TGTGCCAGCAGCTTGGGGTCCGGCAATCAGCCCCAGCATTTT. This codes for CASSLGSGNQPQHF.

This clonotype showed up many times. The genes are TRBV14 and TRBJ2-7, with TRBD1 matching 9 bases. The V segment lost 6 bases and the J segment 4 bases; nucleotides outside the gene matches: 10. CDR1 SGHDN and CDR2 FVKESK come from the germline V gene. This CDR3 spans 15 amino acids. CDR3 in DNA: TGTGCCAGCAGGGATTCCGGGACAGGGTTTTACGAGCAGTACTTC. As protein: CASRDSGTGFYEQYF.

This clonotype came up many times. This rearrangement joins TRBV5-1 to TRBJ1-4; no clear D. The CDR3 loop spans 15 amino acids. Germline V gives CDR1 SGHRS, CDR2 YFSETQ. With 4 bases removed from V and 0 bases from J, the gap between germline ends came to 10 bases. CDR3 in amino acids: CASSNSGTTNEKLFF. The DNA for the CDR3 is TGCGCCAGCAGCAACTCCGGGACAACTAATGAAAAACTGTTTTTT.

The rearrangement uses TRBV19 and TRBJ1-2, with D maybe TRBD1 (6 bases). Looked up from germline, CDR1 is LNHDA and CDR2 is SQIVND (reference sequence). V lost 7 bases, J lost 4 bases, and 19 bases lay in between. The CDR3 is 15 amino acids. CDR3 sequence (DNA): TGTGCCAGTACTGGAGAATACAGGGACTCCTATGGCTACACCTTC. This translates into CASTGEYRDSYGYTF.

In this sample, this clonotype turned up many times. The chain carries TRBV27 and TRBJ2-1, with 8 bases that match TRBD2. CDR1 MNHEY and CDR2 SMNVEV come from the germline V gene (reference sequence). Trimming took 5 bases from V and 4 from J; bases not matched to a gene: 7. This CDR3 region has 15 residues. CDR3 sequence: CASSTSGGGYNEQFF. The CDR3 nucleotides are TGTGCCAGCAGTACTAGCGGAGGGGGGTACAATGAGCAGTTCTTC.

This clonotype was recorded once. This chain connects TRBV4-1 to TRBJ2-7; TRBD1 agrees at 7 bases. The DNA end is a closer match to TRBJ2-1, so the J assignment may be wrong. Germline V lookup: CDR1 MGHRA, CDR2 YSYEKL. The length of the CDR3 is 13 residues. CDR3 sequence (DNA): TGCGCCAGCAGCCTTACAGGGGTTAGCGAGCAGTTCTTC. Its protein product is CASSLTGVSEQFF.

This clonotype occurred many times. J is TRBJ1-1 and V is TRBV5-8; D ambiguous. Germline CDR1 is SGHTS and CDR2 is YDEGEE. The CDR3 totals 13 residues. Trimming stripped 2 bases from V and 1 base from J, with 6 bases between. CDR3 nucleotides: TGTGCCAGCAGCTTTACACGGAACACTGAAGCTTTCTTT. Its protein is CASSFTRNTEAFF.

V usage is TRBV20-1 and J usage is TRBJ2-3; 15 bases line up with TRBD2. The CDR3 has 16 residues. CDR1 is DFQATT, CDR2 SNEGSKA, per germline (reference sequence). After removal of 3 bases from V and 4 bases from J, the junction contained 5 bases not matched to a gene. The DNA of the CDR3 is TGCAGTGCTAGCCGGGGACTAGCGGGGGGATCAGATACGCAGTATTTT. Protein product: CSASRGLAGGSDTQYF.

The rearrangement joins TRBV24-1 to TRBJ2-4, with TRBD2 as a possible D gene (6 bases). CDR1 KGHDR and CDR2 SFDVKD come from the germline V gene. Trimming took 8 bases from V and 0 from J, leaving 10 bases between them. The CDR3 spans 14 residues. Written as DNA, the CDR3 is TGTGCCACCATAGAGGGACTAGCCAAAAACATTCAGTACTTC. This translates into CATIEGLAKNIQYF.

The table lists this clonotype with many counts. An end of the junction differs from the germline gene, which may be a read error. This chain's CDR3 is CSARSPGTGNDF. The DNA of the CDR3 is TGCAGTGCTAGATCGCCGGGGACAGGGAATGACTTT. The genes are TRBV20-1 and TRBJ1-6; TRBD1 matches at 9 bases. This CDR3 has 12 amino acids. Germline assignment: CDR1 DFQATT and CDR2 SNEGSKA (reference sequence).

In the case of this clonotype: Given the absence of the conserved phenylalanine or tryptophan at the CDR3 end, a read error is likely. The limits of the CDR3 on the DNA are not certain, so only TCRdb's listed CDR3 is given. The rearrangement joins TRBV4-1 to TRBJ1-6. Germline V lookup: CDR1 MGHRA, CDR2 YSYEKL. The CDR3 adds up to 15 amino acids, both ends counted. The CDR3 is CASSQAEVTNSPLRV.

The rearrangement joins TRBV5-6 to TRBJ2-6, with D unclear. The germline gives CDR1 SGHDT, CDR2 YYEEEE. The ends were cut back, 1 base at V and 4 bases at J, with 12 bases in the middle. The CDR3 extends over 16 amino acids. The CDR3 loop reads CASSLKMGSGANVLTF. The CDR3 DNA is TGTGCCAGCAGCTTGAAAATGGGATCAGGGGCCAACGTCCTGACTTTC.

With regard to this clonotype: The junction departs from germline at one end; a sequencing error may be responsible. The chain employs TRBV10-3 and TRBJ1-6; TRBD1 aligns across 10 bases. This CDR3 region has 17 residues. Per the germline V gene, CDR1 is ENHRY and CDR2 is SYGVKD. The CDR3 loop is CAISESGTGDNNPPLHF. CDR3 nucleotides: TGTGCCATCAGTGAGTCAGGGACAGGGGATAATAATCCACCCCTCCACTTT.